These 23 T cell receptor beta chains originate from one sample sequenced in a study of T cells in localized non-small cell lung cancer. Assay used: immunoSEQ multiplex PCR; TCRdb lists only in-frame clones, some missing. The sample yields nearly 40,000 clones, around 84% seen once. The sequenced sample was peripheral blood, obtained before any cancer treatment. All receptors derive from a man between 18 and 49 years old with stage I lung adenocarcinoma.

This clone was seen more than once but under ten times. The CDR3: CASSAIRLNGELFF. In nucleotides, the CDR3 is TGTGCCAGCAGTGCCATCCGGTTGAACGGGGAGCTGTTTTTT. The rearrangement links TRBV6-1 to TRBJ2-2; D uncertain. The V gene lost 4 bases and the J gene lost 7 bases, with 13 bases spanning the gap. This CDR3 is built from 14 residues. The V gene's germline CDR1 is MNHNS and CDR2 SASEGT.

The chain carries TRBV2 and TRBJ2-2; the D gene could be TRBD1 or TRBD2 (5 bases each). This CDR3 spans 15 amino acids. Germline CDR1 and CDR2: SNHLY and FYNNEI. Deletions cut 0 bases from V and 4 bases from J, with 9 bases between. The CDR3 DNA follows: TGTGCCAGCAGTGAAGCGCTAGGGACCACCGGGGAGCTGTTTTTT. Residues: CASSEALGTTGELFF.

J is TRBJ1-1 and V is TRBV28; D not certain. Per germline, CDR1 MDHEN and CDR2 SYDVKM. V was cut by 6 bases and J by 4 bases, with 18 bases left in between. The CDR3 extends over 15 amino acids. CDR3 loop: CASSRRGSTGTEAFF. In DNA, the CDR3 is TGTGCCAGCAGCCGCCGTGGGTCGACGGGCACTGAAGCTTTCTTT.

This clone was observed once. This chain links TRBV2 with TRBJ1-6; no firm D call. Germline V lookup: CDR1 SNHLY, CDR2 FYNNEI. This CDR3 contains 13 residues. Trimming stripped 4 bases from V and 10 bases from J, with 11 bases between. CDR3 sequence (DNA): TGTGCCAGCAGTGGCGGACTCAGGTCACCCCTCCACTTT. It specifies CASSGGLRSPLHF.

This rearrangement joins TRBV15 to TRBJ2-2, with D maybe TRBD1 (6 bases). In germline, CDR1 is LNHNV, CDR2 YYDKDF (reference sequence). V was clipped by 3 bases and J by 2 bases, with 10 bases between them. This CDR3 region has 15 residues. The CDR3 region is CATSRPGHNTGELFF. CDR3 in DNA: TGTGCCACCAGCAGGCCGGGACACAACACCGGGGAGCTGTTTTTT.

This clone was observed once. The gene calls are TRBV19 and TRBJ1-1; D call uncertain. Germline V gene lookup returns CDR1 LNHDA and CDR2 SQIVND (reference sequence). V lost 1 base, J lost 5 bases, and 8 bases lay in between. CDR3 length: 13 residues. The CDR3 DNA is TGTGCCAGTAGTATAGTCCTTACGACTGAAGCTTTCTTT. Translating gives CASSIVLTTEAFF.

This rearrangement joins TRBV5-5 to TRBJ2-7; D may match TRBD1 or TRBD2 (6 bases each). Germline CDR1 reads SGHKS; CDR2 reads YYEKEE (reference sequence). The CDR3 runs to 14 residues. With 0 bases removed from V and 3 bases from J, the gap between germline ends came to 10 bases. CDR3 coding DNA: TGTGCCAGCAGCTTGGAACGGGGGCTCTACGAGCAGTACTTC. Its translation is CASSLERGLYEQYF.

The J gene is TRBJ1-2, the V gene TRBV29-1; 10 bases match TRBD1. The germline CDR1 and CDR2 sequences are SQVTM and ANQGSEA. This CDR3 has 14 residues. V dropped 5 bases and J dropped 3; count of bases not matched to a gene: 6. The CDR3 DNA is TGCAGCGTTTGGACCGGACAGGGGGACTATGGCTACACCTTC. This translates into CSVWTGQGDYGYTF.

The J gene is TRBJ1-5, the V gene TRBV10-2, with D uncertain. Germline V gene sequence: CDR1 WSHSY, CDR2 SAAADI. Between the trimmed V and J ends, which lost 0 bases and 6 bases, there was a span of 9 bases. The CDR3 spans 14 residues. The CDR3 DNA reads as TGCGCCAGCAGTGAGTCGTCGGTGCGTCAGCCCCAGCATTTT. Protein sequence: CASSESSVRQPQHF.

This chain joins TRBV13 and TRBJ1-5, with D unclear. The germline V gene has CDR1 PRHDT and CDR2 FYEKMQ (reference sequence). Trimming removed 0 bases at V and 7 bases at J, with 4 bases between. The CDR3 sequence is 12 residues long. The CDR3 bases are TGTGCCAGCAGCTTAGGATTCCAGCCCCAGCATTTT. Translation: CASSLGFQPQHF.

The rearrangement uses TRBV6-5 and TRBJ2-7, with D maybe TRBD1 (5 bases). The CDR3 covers 14 residues. Germline CDR1 and CDR2: MNHEY and SVGAGI. Trimming shortened V by 6 bases and J by 3 bases, and 15 bases separated the two germline ends. The CDR3 bases are TGTGCCAGCAGAGATATAAGACAGTACTACGAGCAGTACTTC. This codes for CASRDIRQYYEQYF.

Points on this clone: The same CDR3 can be traced to other DNA sequences in this sample. The V call is TRBV18, the J call TRBJ1-1; D is possibly TRBD1 (5 bases). This CDR3 has 13 amino acids. The V gene lost 3 bases and the J gene lost 1 base, with 6 bases spanning the gap. CDR1 and CDR2 from the germline V gene are KGHSH and LQKENI. In nucleotides, the CDR3 is TGTGCCAGCTCACCGCAGGGGAACACTGAAGCTTTCTTT. Translating gives CASSPQGNTEAFF.

The gene calls are TRBV5-1 and TRBJ2-7; 7 nucleotides match TRBD1. CDR3 size: 14 residues. Per the germline V gene, CDR1 is SGHRS and CDR2 is YFSETQ. V lost 4 bases, J lost 1 base, and 5 bases stayed unmatched. CDR3 residues: CASSRDSRSYEQYF. The DNA of the CDR3 is TGCGCCAGCAGCCGGGACAGCCGTTCCTACGAGCAGTACTTC.

V usage is TRBV5-1 and J usage is TRBJ2-6; tentatively, D is TRBD1 (6 bases). V lost 4 bases to trimming and J lost 2 bases, with 10 bases between them. Germline CDR1 and CDR2: SGHRS and YFSETQ. The CDR3 spans 15 residues. CDR3 sequence (DNA): TGCGCCAGCAGCCCAGGGGACACTGGGGCCAACGTCCTGACTTTC. Protein: CASSPGDTGANVLTF. Complete variable domain (other parts from reference TRBV5-1 and TRBJ2-6): KAGVTQTPRYLIKTRGQQVTLSCSPISGHRSVSWYQQTPGQGLQFLFEYFSETQRNKGNFPGRFSGRQFSNSRSEMNVSTLELGDSALYLCASSPGDTGANVLTFGAGSRLTVL.

The V call is TRBV7-2, the J call TRBJ1-1, with TRBD1 matching over 7 bases. With V trimmed by 1 base and J by 1 base, 0 bases remained unmatched. CDR1 is SGHTA and CDR2 is FQGNSA in the germline V gene. This CDR3 comprises 14 residues. The CDR3 spells CASSLGDRNTEAFF. The CDR3 nucleotides are TGTGCCAGCAGCTTAGGGGACAGGAACACTGAAGCTTTCTTT. The full variable domain, its missing parts supplied by reference TRBV7-2 and TRBJ1-1, is GAGVSQSPSNKVTEKGKDVELRCDPISGHTALYWYRQSLGQGLEFLIYFQGNSAPDKSGLPSDRFSAERTGGSVSTLTIQRTQQEDSAVYLCASSLGDRNTEAFFGQGTRLTVV.

The J gene is TRBJ2-3, the V gene TRBV5-5, with 8 bases lining up with TRBD2. V gave up 0 bases and J gave up 4 bases; unmatched junction bases: 7. Germline-derived CDR1 and CDR2 are SGHKS and YYEKEE (reference sequence). This CDR3 region has 16 residues. The CDR3 here is CASSLGDWRGADTQYF. The CDR3 DNA reads TGTGCCAGCAGCTTGGGGGACTGGCGGGGGGCAGATACGCAGTATTTT.

The J gene is TRBJ2-7, the V gene TRBV7-2, with D possibly TRBD2 on 5 matching bases. The CDR3 totals 14 residues. CDR1 SGHTA and CDR2 FQGNSA come from the germline V gene. V dropped 7 bases and J dropped 1 base, with 14 bases sitting between them. CDR3 sequence: CASTHGRQSYEQYF. The CDR3 nucleotides are TGTGCCAGCACCCATGGGAGACAATCCTACGAGCAGTACTTC. The entire variable domain, with the rest obtained from reference TRBV7-2 and TRBJ2-7, is as follows: GAGVSQSPSNKVTEKGKDVELRCDPISGHTALYWYRQSLGQGLEFLIYFQGNSAPDKSGLPSDRFSAERTGGSVSTLTIQRTQQEDSAVYLCASTHGRQSYEQYFGPGTRLTVT.

The chain carries TRBV19 and TRBJ1-5, with 9 bases matching TRBD1. Germline V gene sequence: CDR1 LNHDA, CDR2 SQIVND (reference sequence). V lost 7 bases, J lost 6 bases, and 13 bases stayed unmatched. The CDR3 is made up of 16 amino acids. CDR3 in amino acids: CASTPPRGQGSQPQHF. CDR3 coding DNA: TGTGCCAGTACCCCTCCCCGGGGACAGGGAAGTCAGCCCCAGCATTTT.

CDR3 region: CASSKVGTRTGSYSNQPQHF. The CDR3 DNA reads as TGTGCCAGCAGCAAAGTAGGGACCAGGACAGGGAGTTATAGCAATCAGCCCCAGCATTTT. The V and J genes are TRBV21-1 and TRBJ1-5; the table assigns TRBD1, which was not confirmed against the DNA. TRBV21-1 is a pseudogene locus. The CDR3 totals 20 residues.

This clone was recorded once. The genes are TRBV7-6 and TRBJ2-2, with 9 bases identical to TRBD1. Germline V gene data show CDR1 as SGHVS and CDR2 as FNYEAQ. The CDR3 consists of 19 residues. Trimming cost V 1 base and J 4 bases; bases outside gene matches: 13. The DNA for the CDR3 is TGTGCCAGCAGCTTAGTCCCATACAGGGGGCCAAACTTCACCGGGGAGCTGTTTTTT. Its translation is CASSLVPYRGPNFTGELFF.

This clone came up once. The rearrangement joins TRBV7-2 to TRBJ2-7, with 11 bases aligning to TRBD2. Germline V CDR1 and CDR2: SGHTA, FQGNSA. The CDR3 totals 15 residues. The V and J ends lost 6 bases and 1 base, in that order; junction bases with no gene match: 5. CDR3 bases: TGTGCCAGCAGACGGGCTAGCGGGGGGTCCTACGAGCAGTACTTC. Translating gives CASRRASGGSYEQYF.

The chain couples TRBV4-3 to TRBJ2-2, with D unresolved. The germline V gene encodes CDR1 LGHNA and CDR2 YSLEER. The CDR3 length is 16 residues. Trimming took off 0 bases at V and 0 bases at J, with 8 bases between the two ends. The CDR3 sequence: CASSQDKTANTGELFF. The DNA for the CDR3 is TGCGCCAGCAGCCAAGATAAGACCGCGAACACCGGGGAGCTGTTTTTT.

The J gene is TRBJ1-3, the V gene TRBV4-2; a possible D gene is TRBD1 (6 bases). The CDR3 loop spans 17 amino acids. From germline, CDR1 is LGHNA and CDR2 YNFKEQ. V was pared by 0 bases and J by 1 base, with 13 bases between. The CDR3 DNA reads as TGTGCCAGCAGCCAAGAGGGGGGCAGGGGATCTGGAAACACCATATATTTT. Protein sequence: CASSQEGGRGSGNTIYF.